This TCR beta chain came from a study of OX40 agonist ivuxolimab in advanced cancers. About the study: Patients in the trial were receiving intravenous ivuxolimab every 2 weeks, at doses of 0.01 to 10 mg/kg. Participants could have had prior anti-PD-1, anti-PD-L1 or anti-CTLA-4 therapy, and around 40% had some. Findings and caveats of the study: Undetermined was the antigen specificity of the expanded peripheral T cells.

Details on this clone: What it recognizes is unknown.

No patient had autoimmune disease or received systemic immunosuppression. Sequenced by immunoSEQ multiplex PCR; TCRdb stores in-frame clones only, minus some. The sample records tens of thousands of clones, roughly 90% being singletons. The V gene lost 4 bases and the J gene lost 7 bases, with 11 bases spanning the gap. Germline V CDR1 and CDR2: SGHRS, YFSETQ. The CDR3 covers 12 residues. The clonotype was recovered from an adult with an advanced solid tumor such as melanoma, head and neck, liver or kidney cancer. The genes are TRBV5-1 and TRBJ1-2; possibly TRBD1 for D (5 bases). Source: CD4+ or CD8+ T cells sorted from blood, taken in a trial of the OX40 agonist ivuxolimab. The CDR3 DNA is TGCGCCAGCAGCCCACCGGGGACTGGCTACACCTTC. This translates into CASSPPGTGYTF.